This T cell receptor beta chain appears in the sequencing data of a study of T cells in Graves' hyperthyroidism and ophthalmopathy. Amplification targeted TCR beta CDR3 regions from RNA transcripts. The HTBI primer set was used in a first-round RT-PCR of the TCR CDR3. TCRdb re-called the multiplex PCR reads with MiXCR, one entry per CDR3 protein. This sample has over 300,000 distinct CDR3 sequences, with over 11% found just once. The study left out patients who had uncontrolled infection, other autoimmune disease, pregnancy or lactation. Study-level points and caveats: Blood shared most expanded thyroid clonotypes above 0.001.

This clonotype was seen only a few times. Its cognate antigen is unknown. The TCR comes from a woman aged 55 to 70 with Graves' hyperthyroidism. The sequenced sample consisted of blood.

The CDR3 is CASSPRTGGDTEAFF. The DNA for the CDR3 is TGTGCCAGCAGCCCTAGGACAGGGGGAGACACTGAAGCTTTCTTT. The V and J genes are TRBV7-2 and TRBJ1-1; the match to TRBD1 covers 10 bases. Trimming at V came to 5 bases and at J to 3 bases, leaving 6 bases not matched to a gene. Germline CDR1 is SGHTA and CDR2 is FQGNSA. The CDR3 is 15 residues long.